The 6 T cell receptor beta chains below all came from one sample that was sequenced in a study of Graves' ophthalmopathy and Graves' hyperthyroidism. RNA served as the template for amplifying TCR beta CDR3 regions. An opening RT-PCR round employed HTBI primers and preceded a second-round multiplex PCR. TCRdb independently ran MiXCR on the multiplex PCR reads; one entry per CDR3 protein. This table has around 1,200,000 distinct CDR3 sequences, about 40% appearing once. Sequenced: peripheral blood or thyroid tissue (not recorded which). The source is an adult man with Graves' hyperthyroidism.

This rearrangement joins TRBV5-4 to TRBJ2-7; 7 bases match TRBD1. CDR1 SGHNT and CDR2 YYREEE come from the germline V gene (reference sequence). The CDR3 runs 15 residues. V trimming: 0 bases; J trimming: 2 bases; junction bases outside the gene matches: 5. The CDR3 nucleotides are TGTGCCAGCAGCTTGGAGGGGACAGTTGCCTACGAGCAGTACTTC. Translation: CASSLEGTVAYEQYF.

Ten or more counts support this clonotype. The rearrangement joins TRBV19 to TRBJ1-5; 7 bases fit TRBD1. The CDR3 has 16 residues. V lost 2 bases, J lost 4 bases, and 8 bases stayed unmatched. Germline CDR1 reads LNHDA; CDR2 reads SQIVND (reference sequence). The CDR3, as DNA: TGTGCCAGTAGTATATTCTTCGTGACAGGGAATCAGCCCCAGCATTTT. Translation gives CASSIFFVTGNQPQHF.

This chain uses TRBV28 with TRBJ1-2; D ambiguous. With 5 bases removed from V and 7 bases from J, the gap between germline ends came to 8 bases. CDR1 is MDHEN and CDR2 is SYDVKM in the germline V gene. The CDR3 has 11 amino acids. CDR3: CASSAPLGYTF. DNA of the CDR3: TGTGCCAGCAGTGCCCCCCTTGGCTACACCTTC.

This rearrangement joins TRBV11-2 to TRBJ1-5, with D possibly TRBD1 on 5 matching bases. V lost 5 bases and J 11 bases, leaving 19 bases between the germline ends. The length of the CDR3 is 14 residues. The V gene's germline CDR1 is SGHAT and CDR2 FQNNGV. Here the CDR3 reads CASSPGADQETQHF. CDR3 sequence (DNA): TGTGCCAGCAGCCCCGGGGCAGACCAAGAGACCCAGCATTTT.

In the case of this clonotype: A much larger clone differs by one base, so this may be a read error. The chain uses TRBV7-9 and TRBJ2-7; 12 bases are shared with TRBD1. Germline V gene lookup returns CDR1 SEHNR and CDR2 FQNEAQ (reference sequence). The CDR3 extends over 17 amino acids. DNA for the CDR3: TGTGCCCGCAGCTTGCCGGGACAGGGGGCCTTCTCCTACGAGCAGTACTTC. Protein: CARSLPGQGAFSYEQYF.

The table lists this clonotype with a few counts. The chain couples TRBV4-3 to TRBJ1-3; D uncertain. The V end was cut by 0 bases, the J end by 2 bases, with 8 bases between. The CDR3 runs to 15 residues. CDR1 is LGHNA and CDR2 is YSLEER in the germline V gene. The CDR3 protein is CASSQDLRPGNTIYF. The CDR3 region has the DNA TGCGCCAGCAGCCAAGATCTCCGGCCTGGAAACACCATATATTTT.